One sample yielded the 29 T cell receptor beta chains listed below, sequenced in a study of vaccination and CD4 T cells after COVID-19. Regarding treatment: approximately 9-day PBMC culture with coronavirus spike peptide pools or control peptides (ViraFEST assay). Sequenced with the Oncomine TCR Beta short-read assay was DNA taken from cultured CD4+ T cells. TCRdb ran MiXCR on the PCR reads and lists one entry per CDR3 protein. The sample lists fewer than 25,000 distinct CDR3 sequences; 35% to 40% were seen once. Antigens of these TCRs are unknown. Sequences were derived from CD4+ T cells from blood, cultured in vitro, sampled before SARS-CoV-2 vaccination. The receptors come from a human donor who received a COVID-19 vaccine.

The V gene is TRBV11-2, the J gene TRBJ2-5, with no clear D. V was shortened by 7 bases and J by 3 bases, with 12 bases between the two germline ends. This CDR3 spans 13 amino acids. Per the germline V gene, CDR1 is SGHAT and CDR2 is FQNNGV. CDR3 in amino acids: CASNQDWEETQYF. CDR3 coding DNA: TGTGCCAGCAATCAAGACTGGGAAGAGACCCAGTACTTC.

The rearrangement joins TRBV28 to TRBJ1-4; TRBD1 aligns across 7 bases. This CDR3 is built from 17 residues. Per the germline V gene, CDR1 is MDHEN and CDR2 is SYDVKM. After removal of 0 bases from V and 7 bases from J, the junction contained 11 bases not matched to a gene. The CDR3 nucleotides read TGTGCCAGCAGTTTATGGGGGGCGGGACAGACTCGTGAAAAACTGTTTTTT. The encoded protein is CASSLWGAGQTREKLFF.

A few counts support this clonotype. The chain uses TRBV7-2 and TRBJ1-5; TRBD1 agrees at 7 bases. The CDR3 loop spans 14 amino acids. The trim removed 4 bases at V and 3 bases at J, leaving 3 bases unmatched. CDR1 is SGHTA and CDR2 is FQGNSA in the germline V gene. The CDR3 loop reads CASSWDSNNQPQHF. The CDR3 nucleotides read TGTGCCAGCAGCTGGGACAGTAACAATCAGCCCCAGCATTTT.

There are a few counts of this clonotype. The chain links TRBV5-1 to TRBJ1-2; D call uncertain. V was pared by 4 bases and J by 7 bases, with 17 bases between. Germline V gene lookup returns CDR1 SGHRS and CDR2 YFSETQ. This CDR3 region has 14 residues. CDR3 coding DNA: TGCGCCAGCAGCAGCGAGACCGGGATGGGTGGCTACACCTTC. Residues: CASSSETGMGGYTF.

The chain carries TRBV14 and TRBJ1-2; D perhaps matches TRBD1 (5 bases). V was clipped by 4 bases and J by 6 bases, with 18 bases between them. Germline V CDR1 and CDR2: SGHDN, FVKESK. This CDR3 is built from 15 residues. DNA for the CDR3: TGTGCCAGCAGCCGCCCAGGGTACTCAGGGAATGGCTACACCTTC. Its protein is CASSRPGYSGNGYTF.

V usage is TRBV7-8 and J usage is TRBJ1-3, with TRBD1 matching over 7 bases. CDR1 SGHVS and CDR2 FQNEAQ come from the germline V gene. The V segment lost 1 base and the J segment 0 bases; nucleotides outside the gene matches: 12. The CDR3 covers 19 residues. The CDR3 reads CASSLEDRQAISSGNTIYF. DNA for the CDR3: TGTGCCAGCAGCTTAGAGGACAGGCAGGCTATTTCCTCTGGAAACACCATATATTTT.

This CDR3 is CASSLAGFRQPQHF. The CDR3 bases are TGTGCCAGCAGTTTAGCGGGGTTCCGGCAGCCCCAGCATTTT. This chain connects TRBV12-3 or TRBV12-4 to TRBJ1-5; no clear D gene. This CDR3 is 14 amino acids long. Trimming shortened V by 0 bases and J by 7 bases, and 10 bases separated the two germline ends.

This sequence joins TRBV6-1 and TRBJ2-1, with 9 bases lining up with TRBD1. The ends lost 3 bases at V and 0 bases at J; junction bases unmatched: 15. The germline gives CDR1 MNHNS, CDR2 SASEGT. The CDR3 consists of 20 residues. The CDR3 DNA follows: TGTGCCAGCAGTGATACAGGGACAGGGTTTTTTGGGCTCTCCTACAATGAGCAGTTCTTC. Protein: CASSDTGTGFFGLSYNEQFF.

The rearrangement uses TRBV29-1 and TRBJ1-2, with D tentatively TRBD1 (6 bases). The V end lost 4 bases, the J end lost 4 bases, and 10 bases lay between the germline ends. Germline V lookup: CDR1 SQVTM, CDR2 ANQGSEA. The CDR3 is 12 amino acids. The CDR3 bases are TGCAGCGTTGGGGGGCAGGGCTATGGCTACACCTTC. This sequence encodes CSVGGQGYGYTF.

This clonotype was detected once. V and J are TRBV6-1 and TRBJ2-1, with 11 bases that match TRBD2. Per the germline V gene, CDR1 is MNHNS and CDR2 is SASEGT. V shed 7 bases, J shed 7 bases, and the junction held 9 bases outside the gene matches. The CDR3 is 15 amino acids. The CDR3 nucleotides read TGTGCCAGCAAACGAGGACTAGCGGGCAATAATGAGCAGTTCTTC. Protein sequence: CASKRGLAGNNEQFF.

The gene calls are TRBV5-1 and TRBJ2-5, with D perhaps given as TRBD1 or TRBD2 (6 bases each). This CDR3 spans 14 amino acids. CDR1 is SGHRS, CDR2 YFSETQ, per germline. Trimming shortened V by 0 bases and J by 5 bases, and 11 bases separated the two germline ends. This chain's CDR3 is CASSLVGGRETQYF. CDR3 in DNA: TGCGCCAGCAGCTTGGTCGGGGGCAGGGAGACCCAGTACTTC.

This chain links TRBV12-3 or TRBV12-4 with TRBJ2-3; D unclear. Trimming left V 1 base short and J 5 bases short, with 7 bases between. CDR3 size: 13 residues. CDR3 sequence (DNA): TGTGCCAGCAGTTTAGGGCCTGAAGATACGCAGTATTTT. Protein product: CASSLGPEDTQYF.

The rearrangement links TRBV5-4 to TRBJ2-5; D may be TRBD1 (6 bases). The CDR3 runs 15 residues. From germline, CDR1 is SGHNT and CDR2 YYREEE (reference sequence). V was cut by 4 bases and J by 5 bases, with 18 bases left in between. Written as DNA, the CDR3 is TGTGCCAGCAGCGTTACAGGGCCGCATGGCGAGACCCAGTACTTC. This translates into CASSVTGPHGETQYF.

The chain employs TRBV19 and TRBJ1-2; perhaps TRBD1 as D (5 bases). The CDR3 has 13 residues. Germline-derived CDR1 and CDR2 are LNHDA and SQIVND (reference sequence). V was pared by 5 bases and J by 5 bases, with 12 bases between. The CDR3 DNA follows: TGTGCCAGTAGTGTGGGAGCAGGGTATGGCTACACCTTC. Protein: CASSVGAGYGYTF.

The chain uses TRBV10-3 and TRBJ1-5, with a tentative D call TRBD1 (6 bases). Trimming took 8 bases from V and 3 from J, leaving 11 bases between them. There are 13 residues in the CDR3. Per germline, CDR1 ENHRY and CDR2 SYGVKD. The CDR3 loop is CAIHGQINQPQHF. As DNA, the CDR3 is TGTGCCATCCATGGACAGATCAATCAGCCCCAGCATTTT.

The chain has TRBV20-1 and TRBJ2-7, with unresolved D. V was pared by 0 bases and J by 2 bases, with 11 bases between. This CDR3 has 14 amino acids. In germline, CDR1 is DFQATT, CDR2 SNEGSKA (reference sequence). CDR3 region: CSAREVGSTYEQYF. The CDR3 coding sequence is TGCAGTGCTAGAGAAGTGGGATCCACCTACGAGCAGTACTTC.

This clonotype appeared a few times. J is TRBJ2-3 and V is TRBV6-1, with D unclear. The CDR3 contains 14 residues. Germline assignment: CDR1 MNHNS and CDR2 SASEGT. Deletions cut 5 bases from V and 0 bases from J, with 9 bases between. Written as DNA, the CDR3 is TGTGCCAGCAGTCCGACGACAAGCACAGATACGCAGTATTTT. It yields the protein CASSPTTSTDTQYF.

A few counts support this clonotype. The V and J genes are TRBV19 and TRBJ2-5; 10 nucleotides line up with TRBD1. V was clipped by 7 bases and J by 9 bases; unmatched bases: 8. In germline, CDR1 is LNHDA, CDR2 SQIVND (reference sequence). CDR3 length: 13 amino acids. The CDR3 here is CASTPTGGGSQYF. The CDR3, as DNA: TGTGCCAGTACCCCGACAGGGGGCGGGTCCCAGTACTTC.

This clonotype was observed a handful of times. The genes are TRBV2 and TRBJ1-5; 8 positions agree with TRBD1. With 6 bases clipped from V and 3 bases from J, the junction kept 7 bases outside the gene matches. In germline, CDR1 is SNHLY, CDR2 FYNNEI. The CDR3 runs 15 residues. The CDR3 DNA sequence: TGTGCCAGCAGGCTCGGACAGGGCTCCAATCAGCCCCAGCATTTT. The encoded protein is CASRLGQGSNQPQHF.

There are a few counts of this clonotype. The chain is built from TRBV2 and TRBJ2-1, with TRBD2 matching 8 bases. From germline, CDR1 is SNHLY and CDR2 FYNNEI. With V trimmed by 3 bases and J by 5 bases, 3 bases remained unmatched. The CDR3 covers 14 residues. CDR3 bases: TGTGCCAGCAGTGAGAGCGGGGGAGACAATGAGCAGTTCTTC. Its protein product is CASSESGGDNEQFF.

The chain has TRBV20-1 and TRBJ1-6, with no clear D. Germline V gene data show CDR1 as DFQATT and CDR2 as SNEGSKA (reference sequence). V was shortened by 0 bases and J by 0 bases, with 12 bases between the two germline ends. The CDR3 extends over 17 amino acids. This CDR3 reads CSARDLSESSYNSPLHF. The CDR3 DNA reads TGCAGTGCTAGAGATCTTTCAGAGAGCTCCTATAATTCACCCCTCCACTTT.

The chain recombines TRBV27 with TRBJ2-7; the D gene is possibly TRBD2 (7 bases). Germline CDR1 reads MNHEY; CDR2 reads SMNVEV (reference sequence). Trimming took off 6 bases at V and 0 bases at J, with 18 bases between the two ends. The CDR3 spans 16 residues. The DNA of the CDR3 is TGTGCCAGCAGAAGGGGGGGCTATACGAGCTCCTACGAGCAGTACTTC. Encoded protein: CASRRGGYTSSYEQYF.

CDR3 coding DNA: TGCAGTGCTAGCGGGGCGACCTACGAGCAGTACTTC. Translation gives CSASGATYEQYF. V is TRBV20-1 and J is TRBJ2-7; either TRBD1 or TRBD2 may supply D (5 bases each). CDR1 DFQATT and CDR2 SNEGSKA come from the germline V gene (reference sequence). The CDR3 has 12 amino acids. Trimming took off 3 bases at V and 2 bases at J, with 8 bases between the two ends.

The V gene is TRBV10-3, the J gene TRBJ1-1; no clear D gene. CDR3 length equals 13 residues. The V end lost 2 bases, the J end lost 7 bases, and 11 bases lay between the germline ends. CDR1 and CDR2 from the germline V gene are ENHRY and SYGVKD. The CDR3 nucleotides are TGTGCCATCAGTGAGCAAAACCGGTTTGAAGCTTTCTTT. It translates to CAISEQNRFEAFF.

This chain joins TRBV2 and TRBJ1-1; no clear D. Between the trimmed V and J ends, which lost 4 bases and 4 bases, there was a span of 10 bases. The germline V gene encodes CDR1 SNHLY and CDR2 FYNNEI. The CDR3 spans 13 residues. For the CDR3, the DNA is TGTGCCAGCAGTGGAGAGTACTTCACTGAAGCTTTCTTT. Protein: CASSGEYFTEAFF.

The sample holds a few counts of this clonotype. The chain employs TRBV24-1 and TRBJ2-3; perhaps TRBD2 as D (7 bases). The CDR3 loop spans 17 amino acids. V lost 5 bases and J 4 bases, leaving 21 bases between the germline ends. Germline CDR1 reads KGHDR; CDR2 reads SFDVKD. The CDR3 DNA reads TGTGCCACCAGTGTCGTTGTGGGCGTAGGGGGGGCAGATACGCAGTATTTT. This encodes CATSVVVGVGGADTQYF.

The chain couples TRBV5-5 to TRBJ2-5; TRBD1 might be the D (5 bases). The CDR3 length is 16 residues. With 3 bases removed from V and 5 bases from J, the gap between germline ends came to 20 bases. Germline values: CDR1 SGHKS, CDR2 YYEKEE (reference sequence). For the CDR3, the DNA is TGTGCCAGCAGCTCAGCAAGAGTAGGGGTTGGGGAGACCCAGTACTTC. Its translation is CASSSARVGVGETQYF.

The rearrangement uses TRBV24-1 and TRBJ1-4; D call uncertain. Germline CDR1 and CDR2: KGHDR and SFDVKD. The CDR3 is 14 residues long. Trimming pared 6 bases from V and 0 bases from J, leaving 7 bases between. CDR3 DNA sequence: TGTGCCACCAGTAAAGGGTCAACTAATGAAAAACTGTTTTTT. This encodes CATSKGSTNEKLFF.

The chain couples TRBV2 to TRBJ2-5; a weak D match, TRBD1 (5 bases). Germline-derived CDR1 and CDR2 are SNHLY and FYNNEI. With 5 bases removed from V and 2 bases from J, the gap between germline ends came to 12 bases. The CDR3 is 14 amino acids. CDR3 in DNA: TGTGCCAGCAGTCCCGACAGTATACAAGAGACCCAGTACTTC. Translating it yields CASSPDSIQETQYF.